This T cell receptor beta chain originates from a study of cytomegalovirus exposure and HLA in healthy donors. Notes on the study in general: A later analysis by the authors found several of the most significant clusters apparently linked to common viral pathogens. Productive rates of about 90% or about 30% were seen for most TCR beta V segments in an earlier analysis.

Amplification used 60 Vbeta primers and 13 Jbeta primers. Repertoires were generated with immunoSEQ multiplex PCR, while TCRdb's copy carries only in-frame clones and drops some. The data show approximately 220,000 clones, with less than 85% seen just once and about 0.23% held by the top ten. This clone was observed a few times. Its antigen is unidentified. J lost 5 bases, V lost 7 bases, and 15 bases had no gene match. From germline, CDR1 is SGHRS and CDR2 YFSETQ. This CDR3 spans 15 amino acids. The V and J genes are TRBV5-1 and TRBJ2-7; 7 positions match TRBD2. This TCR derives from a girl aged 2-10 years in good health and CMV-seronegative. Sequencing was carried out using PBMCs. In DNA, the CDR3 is TGCGCCAGCGGATCCGGGGAGGGTTTCCTCAACGAGCAGTACTTC. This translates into CASGSGEGFLNEQYF.